This TCR beta chain was sequenced during a study of long-term antiretroviral therapy in people with HIV. With respect to this clone: Its specificity is unknown.

Germline loops: CDR1 MNHEY, CDR2 SVGAGI. V was shortened by 6 bases and J by 2 bases, with 14 bases between the two germline ends. This CDR3 contains 14 residues. Survey level was the resolution at which the v3.0 immunoSEQ assay ran. The repertoire was sequenced with immunoSEQ multiplex PCR; TCRdb's copy has only in-frame clones and lacks some. Altogether fewer than 30,000 clones are present, roughly 88% being singletons, with the ten largest covering about 5%. The United States was where all participants with HIV were treated. Before DNA extraction, 1-10 million cryopreserved PBMC were held in the samples. Study outcomes and limitations: From about 2003 to 2017, blood was obtained, possibly while participants received older ART regimens. Pre-ART clonal expansions dominated every time point's repertoire.

The material was unsorted PBMCs, obtained about 4.3 years after starting antiretroviral therapy. The clonotype was recovered from a young man with HIV. The chain uses TRBV6-5 and TRBJ2-7; a weak D match, TRBD2 (5 bases). In DNA form, the CDR3 reads TGTGCCAGCAGGCCCTTCCCGAGGGCCTACGAGCAGTACTTC. This sequence encodes CASRPFPRAYEQYF.